The 22 T cell receptor beta chains reported below all come from one sample, sequenced in a study of T cells after yellow fever vaccination. TCRdb re-called the 5' RACE reads through MiXCR, storing one row per CDR3 protein. Of 150,000 or so distinct CDR3 sequences in the sample, approximately 6.7% were seen once. Material: CD4+ T cells sorted from PBMCs, obtained 5 days after the first yellow fever vaccination. The receptors shown here come from a man between 18 and 29 years old who received the YFV17D yellow fever vaccine.

Only a few counts were recorded for this clonotype. V usage is TRBV20-1 and J usage is TRBJ2-1; D is uncertain. The V gene lost 4 bases and the J gene lost 6 bases, with 10 bases spanning the gap. The V gene's germline CDR1 is DFQATT and CDR2 SNEGSKA (reference sequence). This CDR3 spans 12 amino acids. The CDR3 DNA sequence: TGCAGTGCTATCCGACCCGTCAATGAGCAGTTCTTC. This gives the protein CSAIRPVNEQFF.

This clonotype was observed a few times. The CDR3 DNA is TGTGCCAGCAGTTTTGGCAGGGGGGACACTGAAGCTTTCTTT. Its protein product is CASSFGRGDTEAFF. The V and J genes are TRBV12-3 or TRBV12-4 and TRBJ1-1, with 7 bases lining up with TRBD1. V shed 3 bases and J 3 bases; nucleotides not matched to a gene: 4. This CDR3 has 14 amino acids.

The chain has TRBV9 and TRBJ2-3, with D unresolved. V lost 1 base, J lost 4 bases, and 10 bases lay in between. Germline V gene lookup returns CDR1 SGDLS and CDR2 YYNGEE. The CDR3 is made up of 14 amino acids. CDR3 protein: CASSVSPDPDTQYF. CDR3 coding DNA: TGTGCCAGCAGCGTAAGCCCGGACCCAGATACGCAGTATTTT.

At least ten counts were recorded for this clonotype. The V gene is TRBV5-5, the J gene TRBJ2-1; 10 bases fit TRBD2. With 4 bases clipped from V and 8 bases from J, the junction kept 9 bases outside the gene matches. This CDR3 is built from 15 residues. Per germline, CDR1 SGHKS and CDR2 YYEKEE (reference sequence). The CDR3 protein is CASSASSGGIYEQFF. CDR3 DNA sequence: TGTGCCAGCAGCGCGTCTAGCGGGGGTATCTATGAGCAGTTCTTC.

This clonotype showed up many times. The rearrangement uses TRBV27 and TRBJ2-3, with 8 bases that match TRBD2. Germline V CDR1 and CDR2: MNHEY, SMNVEV (reference sequence). J was trimmed by 1 base and V by 6 bases; bases with no gene match: 9. The CDR3 runs to 16 residues. CDR3 residues: CASRSKAGARTDTQYF. CDR3 DNA: TGTGCCAGCAGATCGAAAGCGGGGGCCCGCACAGATACGCAGTATTTT.

This clonotype was counted between two and nine times. The gene calls are TRBV28 and TRBJ2-2; D is unclear. Trimming took off 1 base at V and 9 bases at J, with 15 bases between the two ends. Germline V gives CDR1 MDHEN, CDR2 SYDVKM. The CDR3 length is 15 residues. CDR3 in DNA: TGTGCCAGCAGTTTATTAACAAGCTTCGGCAGGGAGCTGTTTTTT. Translating gives CASSLLTSFGRELFF.

This clonotype was counted at least ten times. The chain joins TRBV9 to TRBJ2-1; D unclear. The CDR3 totals 13 residues. The V gene's germline CDR1 is SGDLS and CDR2 YYNGEE. V dropped 0 bases and J dropped 11 bases, with 12 bases sitting between them. CDR3 region: CASSVELGTKQFF. CDR3 bases: TGTGCCAGCAGCGTAGAGTTAGGCACGAAGCAGTTCTTC.

Ten or more counts support this clonotype. The rearrangement joins TRBV30 to TRBJ1-5, with D possibly matching TRBD1 (5 bases). This CDR3 region has 15 residues. Per germline, CDR1 GTSNPN and CDR2 SVGIG (reference sequence). In nucleotides, the CDR3 is TGTGCAGCCAGGGCTGGATTGTGGGACAATCAGCCCCAGCATTTT. Translated: CAARAGLWDNQPQHF.

The rearrangement links TRBV10-1 to TRBJ2-7, with D possibly TRBD2 on 5 matching bases. Trimming stripped 2 bases from V and 5 bases from J, with 10 bases between. The CDR3 contains 13 residues. Germline lookup yields CDR1 WNHNN and CDR2 SYGVQD (reference sequence). The CDR3 bases are TGCGCCAGCAGTGAGAGACCCGGGGACGAGCAGTACTTC. It yields the protein CASSERPGDEQYF.

In this sample, this clonotype turned up many times. V usage is TRBV28 and J usage is TRBJ2-5; D remains ambiguous. V was trimmed by 1 base and J by 4 bases, leaving 7 bases between them. Germline V gene data show CDR1 as MDHEN and CDR2 as SYDVKM. The CDR3 extends over 13 amino acids. CDR3 DNA sequence: TGTGCCAGCAGTTTATATGGTCGAGAGACCCAGTACTTC. Translating it yields CASSLYGRETQYF.

The sample holds many counts of this clonotype. The gene calls are TRBV4-1 and TRBJ2-1; TRBD1 agrees at 11 bases. CDR1 is MGHRA and CDR2 is YSYEKL in the germline V gene. V lost 0 bases to trimming and J lost 5 bases; unmatched junction nucleotides: 6. The CDR3 runs to 17 residues. CDR3 in DNA: TGCGCCAGCAGCCAAGATTGGGACAGGGGGTTCCACAATGAGCAGTTCTTC. Translation: CASSQDWDRGFHNEQFF.

A few counts support this clonotype. J is TRBJ1-3 and V is TRBV19; a possible D gene is TRBD1 (5 bases). The V and J ends lost 4 bases and 1 base respectively, with 11 bases between them. Per the germline V gene, CDR1 is LNHDA and CDR2 is SQIVND (reference sequence). The CDR3 spans 15 residues. The CDR3 DNA sequence: TGTGCCAGTAGTACACTCGACAGTTCTGGAAACACCATATATTTT. Translation gives CASSTLDSSGNTIYF. Combining the CDR3 with reference TRBV19 and TRBJ1-3 gives the whole variable domain DGGITQSPKYLFRKEGQNVTLSCEQNLNHDAMYWYRQDPGQGLRLIYYSQIVNDFQKGDIAEGYSVSREKKESFPLTVTSAQKNPTAFYLCASSTLDSSGNTIYFGEGSWLTVV.

This clonotype was seen many times. CDR3 sequence: CASSYPTRLAGGSSANEQFF. As DNA, the CDR3 is TGTGCCAGCAGTTACCCTACCAGACTAGCGGGGGGGAGCTCGGCGAATGAGCAGTTCTTC. This chain uses TRBV6-2 or TRBV6-3 with TRBJ2-1; 14 bases are a match to TRBD2. Germline CDR1 reads MNHEY; CDR2 reads SVGEGT. CDR3 length: 20 amino acids. Trimming cost V 2 bases and J 7 bases; bases outside gene matches: 16.

This clonotype was observed many times. The chain couples TRBV2 to TRBJ1-6; tentatively, D is TRBD1 (5 bases). Trimming shortened V by 9 bases and J by 11 bases, and 14 bases separated the two germline ends. Germline CDR1 and CDR2: SNHLY and FYNNEI. The CDR3 covers 12 residues. The CDR3 region has the DNA TGTGCCAGGTCCGCAGGGAGTACACCCCTCCACTTT. Its translation: CARSAGSTPLHF.

This clonotype was observed many times. This chain connects TRBV3-1 to TRBJ2-1, with 8 bases that match TRBD2. After removal of 6 bases from V and 2 bases from J, the junction contained 6 bases not matched to a gene. The CDR3 has 15 amino acids. The germline CDR1 and CDR2 sequences are LGHDT and YNNKEL (reference sequence). CDR3 bases: TGTGCCAGCAGACTTAGCGGGGTTACCTACAATGAGCAGTTCTTC. Its protein product is CASRLSGVTYNEQFF.

This clonotype was counted at least ten times. The CDR3 protein is CSARSAYEQYV. Here the CDR3 DNA reads TGCAGTGCTAGGTCAGCCTACGAGCAGTACGTC. The chain combines TRBV20-1 with TRBJ2-7; D ambiguous. Trimming left V 3 bases short and J 2 bases short, with 5 bases between. The CDR3 is made up of 11 amino acids. Germline V CDR1 and CDR2: DFQATT, SNEGSKA (reference sequence).

This clonotype was seen a handful of times. J is TRBJ1-2 and V is TRBV19; D uncertain. Germline CDR1 LNHDA, CDR2 SQIVND (reference sequence). Deletions cut 3 bases from V and 7 bases from J, with 15 bases between. The CDR3 extends over 14 amino acids. In nucleotides, the CDR3 is TGTGCCAGTAGTATTAGTAAGGCACGGGGTGGCTACACCTTC. It codes for CASSISKARGGYTF. Full variable domain (outside the CDR3, taken from reference TRBV19 and TRBJ1-2): DGGITQSPKYLFRKEGQNVTLSCEQNLNHDAMYWYRQDPGQGLRLIYYSQIVNDFQKGDIAEGYSVSREKKESFPLTVTSAQKNPTAFYLCASSISKARGGYTFGSGTRLTVV.

This clonotype was detected many times. V usage is TRBV10-3 and J usage is TRBJ1-1, with D tentatively TRBD1 (6 bases). CDR3 size: 15 residues. Germline V gene sequence: CDR1 ENHRY, CDR2 SYGVKD. V was trimmed by 6 bases and J by 2 bases, leaving 16 bases between them. CDR3 DNA sequence: TGTGCCATCAGCGACAGGCCCCAACCTAACACTGAAGCTTTCTTT. Translating it yields CAISDRPQPNTEAFF.

This clonotype was recorded many times. The rearrangement uses TRBV5-1 and TRBJ2-1; 10 bases map to TRBD2. Germline-derived CDR1 and CDR2 are SGHRS and YFSETQ. The CDR3 sequence is 15 residues long. V lost 3 bases to trimming and J lost 8 bases; unmatched junction nucleotides: 8. The CDR3 nucleotides read TGCGCCAGCAGCTACACCGGGACTAGCGCCGATGAGCAGTTCTTC. It translates to CASSYTGTSADEQFF.

In this sample, this clonotype turned up many times. This chain connects TRBV5-1 to TRBJ2-1; 8 nucleotides line up with TRBD1. Trimming took 0 bases from V and 6 from J; bases not matched to a gene: 2. Germline V gene data show CDR1 as SGHRS and CDR2 as YFSETQ. The CDR3 contains 14 residues. Here the CDR3 reads CASSLVTGGNEQFF. In DNA, the CDR3 is TGCGCCAGCAGCTTGGTAACAGGGGGCAATGAGCAGTTCTTC.

This clonotype was recorded many times. The rearrangement uses TRBV5-1 and TRBJ2-5, with 7 bases matching TRBD1. The CDR3 consists of 13 residues. Germline CDR1 and CDR2: SGHRS and YFSETQ. Trimming took 6 bases from V and 5 from J; bases not matched to a gene: 7. Here the CDR3 reads CASNRGEGETQYF. For the CDR3, the DNA is TGCGCCAGCAACAGGGGAGAAGGGGAGACCCAGTACTTC.

The V call is TRBV5-1, the J call TRBJ2-1; D unresolved. In germline, CDR1 is SGHRS, CDR2 YFSETQ. The length of the CDR3 is 18 residues. With 3 bases removed from V and 0 bases from J, the gap between germline ends came to 19 bases. The CDR3: CASSYSLALSSSYNEQFF. In DNA form, the CDR3 reads TGCGCCAGCAGCTATTCCCTGGCACTCTCCTCCTCCTACAATGAGCAGTTCTTC.